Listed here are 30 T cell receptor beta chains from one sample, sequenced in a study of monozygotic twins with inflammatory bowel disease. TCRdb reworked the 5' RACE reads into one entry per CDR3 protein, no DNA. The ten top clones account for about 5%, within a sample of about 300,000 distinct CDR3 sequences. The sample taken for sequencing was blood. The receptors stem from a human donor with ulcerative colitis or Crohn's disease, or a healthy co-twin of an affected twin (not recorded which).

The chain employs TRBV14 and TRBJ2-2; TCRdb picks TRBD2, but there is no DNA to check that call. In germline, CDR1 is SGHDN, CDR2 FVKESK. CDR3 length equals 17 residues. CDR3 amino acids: CASSQKEGRAITGELFF.

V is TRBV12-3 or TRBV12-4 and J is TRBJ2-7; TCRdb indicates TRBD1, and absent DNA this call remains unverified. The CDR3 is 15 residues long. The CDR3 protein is CASTQQGAGHYEQYF.

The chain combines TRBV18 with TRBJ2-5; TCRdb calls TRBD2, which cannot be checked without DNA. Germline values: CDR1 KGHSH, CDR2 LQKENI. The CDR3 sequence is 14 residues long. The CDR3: CASSPLAGGETQYF.

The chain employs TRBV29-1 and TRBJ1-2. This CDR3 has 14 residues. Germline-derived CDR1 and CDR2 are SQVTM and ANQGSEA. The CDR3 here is CSVEGRDSNYGYTF.

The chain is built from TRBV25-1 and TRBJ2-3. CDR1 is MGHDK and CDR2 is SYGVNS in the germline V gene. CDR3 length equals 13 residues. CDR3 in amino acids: CASSDGNWGTQYF.

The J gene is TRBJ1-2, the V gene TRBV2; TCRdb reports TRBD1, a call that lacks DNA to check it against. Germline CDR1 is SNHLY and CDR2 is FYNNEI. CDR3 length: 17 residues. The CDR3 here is CASNHRGETPPNYGYTF.

The CDR3 sequence is CSVWVSLEQYF. The chain recombines TRBV29-1 with TRBJ2-7. The CDR3 is made up of 11 amino acids. Germline CDR1 is SQVTM and CDR2 is ANQGSEA.

CDR3 protein: CASSLDWQVGNIQYF. This chain joins TRBV7-2 and TRBJ2-4. The germline gives CDR1 SGHTA, CDR2 FQGNSA. This CDR3 region has 15 residues.

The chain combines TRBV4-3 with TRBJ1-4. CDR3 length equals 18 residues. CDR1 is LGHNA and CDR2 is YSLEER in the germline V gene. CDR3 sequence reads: CASSQDTAGVATNEKLFF.

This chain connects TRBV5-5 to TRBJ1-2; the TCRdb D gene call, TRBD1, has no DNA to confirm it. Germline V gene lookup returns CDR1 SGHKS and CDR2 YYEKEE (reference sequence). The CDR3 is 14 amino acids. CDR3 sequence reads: CASSLGGQFYGYTF.

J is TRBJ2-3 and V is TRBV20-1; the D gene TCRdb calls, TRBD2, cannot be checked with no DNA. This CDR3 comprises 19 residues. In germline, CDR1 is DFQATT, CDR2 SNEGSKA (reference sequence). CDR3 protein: CSARVFSGGPQLSTDTQYF.

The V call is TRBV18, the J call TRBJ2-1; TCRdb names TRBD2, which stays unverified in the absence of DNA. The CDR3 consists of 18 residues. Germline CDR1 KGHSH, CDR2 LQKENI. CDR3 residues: CASSPPRGTSGSLNEQFF.

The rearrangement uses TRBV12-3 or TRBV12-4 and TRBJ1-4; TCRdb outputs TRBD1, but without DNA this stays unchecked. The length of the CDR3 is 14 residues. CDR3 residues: CASSPDRLGEKLFF.

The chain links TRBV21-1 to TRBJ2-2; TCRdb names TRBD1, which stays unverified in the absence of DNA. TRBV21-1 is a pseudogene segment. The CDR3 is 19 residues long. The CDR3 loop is CASSKRFADPPVGTGELFF.

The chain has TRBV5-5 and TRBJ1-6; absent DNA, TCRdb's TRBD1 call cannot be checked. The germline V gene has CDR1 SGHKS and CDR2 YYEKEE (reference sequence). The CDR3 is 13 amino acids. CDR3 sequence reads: CASSPTDRSPLHF.

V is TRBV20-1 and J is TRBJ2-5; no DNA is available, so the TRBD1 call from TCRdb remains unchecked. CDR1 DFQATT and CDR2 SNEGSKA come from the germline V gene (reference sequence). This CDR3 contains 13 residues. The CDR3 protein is CSANGQAGETQYF.

CDR3 sequence: CASRRLSGGADEQFF. The chain recombines TRBV12-3 or TRBV12-4 with TRBJ2-1; TCRdb outputs TRBD2, but without DNA this stays unchecked. This CDR3 comprises 15 residues.

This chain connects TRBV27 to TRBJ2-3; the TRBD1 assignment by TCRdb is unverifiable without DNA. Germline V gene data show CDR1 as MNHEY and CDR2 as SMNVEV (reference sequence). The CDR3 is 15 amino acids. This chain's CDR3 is CASSFLGGGTDTQYF.

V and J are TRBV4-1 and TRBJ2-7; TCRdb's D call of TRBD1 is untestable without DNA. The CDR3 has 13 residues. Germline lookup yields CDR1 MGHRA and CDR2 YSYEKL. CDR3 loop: CASSQEGGGEQYF.

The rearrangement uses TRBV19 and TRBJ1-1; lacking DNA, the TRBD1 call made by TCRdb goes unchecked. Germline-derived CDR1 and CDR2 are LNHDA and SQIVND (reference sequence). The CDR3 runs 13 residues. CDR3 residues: CASWGAHLTEAFF.

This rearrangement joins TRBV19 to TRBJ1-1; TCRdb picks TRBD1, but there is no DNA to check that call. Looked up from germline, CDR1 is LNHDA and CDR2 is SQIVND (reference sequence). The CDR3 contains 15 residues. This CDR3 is CASDINGGADTEAFF.

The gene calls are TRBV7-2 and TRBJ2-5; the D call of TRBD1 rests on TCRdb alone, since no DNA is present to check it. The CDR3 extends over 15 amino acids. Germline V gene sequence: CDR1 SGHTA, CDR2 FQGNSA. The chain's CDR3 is CASSLTAGGSETQYF.

The chain's CDR3 is CASSLVLGGSTDTQYF. V is TRBV5-1 and J is TRBJ2-3; TCRdb proposes TRBD1, but this gene call is untestable without DNA. In germline, CDR1 is SGHRS, CDR2 YFSETQ. This CDR3 contains 16 residues.

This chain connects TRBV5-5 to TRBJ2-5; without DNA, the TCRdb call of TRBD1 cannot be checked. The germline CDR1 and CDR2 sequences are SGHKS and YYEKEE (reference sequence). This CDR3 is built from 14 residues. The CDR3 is CASSFQGNQETQYF.

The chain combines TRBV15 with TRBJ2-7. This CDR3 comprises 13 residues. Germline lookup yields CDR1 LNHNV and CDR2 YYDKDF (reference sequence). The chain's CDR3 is CATSPRDLSEQYF.

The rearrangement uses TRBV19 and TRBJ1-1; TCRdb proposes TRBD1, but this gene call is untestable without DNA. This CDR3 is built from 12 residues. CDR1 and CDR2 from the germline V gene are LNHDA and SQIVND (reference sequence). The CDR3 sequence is CASSVSNTEAFF.

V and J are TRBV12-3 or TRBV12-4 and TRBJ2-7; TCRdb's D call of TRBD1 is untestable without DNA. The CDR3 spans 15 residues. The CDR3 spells CASSTGQGLSYEQYF.

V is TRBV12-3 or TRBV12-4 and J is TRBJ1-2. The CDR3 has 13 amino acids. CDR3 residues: CASSQNGLDGYTF.

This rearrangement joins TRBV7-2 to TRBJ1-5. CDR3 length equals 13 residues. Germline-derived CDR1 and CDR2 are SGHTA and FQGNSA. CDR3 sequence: CASSARGGQPQHF.

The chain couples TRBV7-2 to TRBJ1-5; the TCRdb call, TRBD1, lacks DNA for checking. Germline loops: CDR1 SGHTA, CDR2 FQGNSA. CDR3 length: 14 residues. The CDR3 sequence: CASSQTGSNQPQHF.